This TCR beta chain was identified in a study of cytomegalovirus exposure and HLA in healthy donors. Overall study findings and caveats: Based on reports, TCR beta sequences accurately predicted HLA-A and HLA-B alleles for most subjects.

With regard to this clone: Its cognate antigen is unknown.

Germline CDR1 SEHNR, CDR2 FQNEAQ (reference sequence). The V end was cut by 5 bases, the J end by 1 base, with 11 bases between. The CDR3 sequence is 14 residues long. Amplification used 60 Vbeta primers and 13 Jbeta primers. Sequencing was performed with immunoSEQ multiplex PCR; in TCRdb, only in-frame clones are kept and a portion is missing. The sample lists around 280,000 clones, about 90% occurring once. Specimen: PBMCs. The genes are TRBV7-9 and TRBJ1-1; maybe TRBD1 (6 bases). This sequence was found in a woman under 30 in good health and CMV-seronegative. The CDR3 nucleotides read TGTGCCAGCAGCCAAACGACAGGGAACACTGAAGCTTTCTTT. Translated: CASSQTTGNTEAFF.